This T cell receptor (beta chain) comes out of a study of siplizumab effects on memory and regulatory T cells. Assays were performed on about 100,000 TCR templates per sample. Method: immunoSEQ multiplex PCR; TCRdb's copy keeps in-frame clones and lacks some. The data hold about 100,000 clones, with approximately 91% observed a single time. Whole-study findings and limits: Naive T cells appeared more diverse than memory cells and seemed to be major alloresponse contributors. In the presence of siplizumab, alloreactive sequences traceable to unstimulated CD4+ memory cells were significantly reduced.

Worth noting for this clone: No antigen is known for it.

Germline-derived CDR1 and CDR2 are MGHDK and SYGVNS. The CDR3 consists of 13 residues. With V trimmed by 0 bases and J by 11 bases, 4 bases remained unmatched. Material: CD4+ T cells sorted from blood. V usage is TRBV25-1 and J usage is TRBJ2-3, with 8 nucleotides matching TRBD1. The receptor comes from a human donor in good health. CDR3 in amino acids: CASSEYRTGRQYF. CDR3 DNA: TGTGCCAGCAGTGAATATCGGACAGGGAGGCAGTATTTT.